The 10 T cell receptor beta chains given below trace back to one sample, sequenced in a study of Tregs in tolerant kidney transplant recipients. Clones were sequenced by immunoSEQ multiplex PCR, and TCRdb holds only the in-frame ones, with some missing. The table has more than 75,000 clones, approximately 93% seen once. Here the sequenced sample was CD4+ T cells from blood, taken before the transplant. The receptors were sampled from a human donor who received a combined kidney and bone marrow transplant.

The chain recombines TRBV5-8 with TRBJ1-2, with 7 positions matching TRBD1. This CDR3 contains 15 residues. V was clipped by 5 bases and J by 6 bases; unmatched bases: 13. In germline, CDR1 is SGHTS, CDR2 YDEGEE. The CDR3 sequence is CASSWGQPSVDGYTF. The CDR3, as DNA: TGTGCCAGCAGTTGGGGACAGCCCTCCGTCGATGGCTACACCTTC.

V and J are TRBV30 and TRBJ1-2; possibly TRBD1 for D (6 bases). V lost 0 bases to trimming and J lost 4 bases, with 6 bases between them. Germline V gene sequence: CDR1 GTSNPN, CDR2 SVGIG (reference sequence). This CDR3 has 12 residues. The CDR3 DNA is TGTGCCTGGAGTGTACAGGGCTATGGCTACACCTTC. Protein product: CAWSVQGYGYTF.

The gene calls are TRBV6-6 and TRBJ1-1; the match to TRBD1 covers 7 bases. Trimming removed 2 bases from V and 10 bases from J; junction bases left unmatched: 10. Germline CDR1 MNHNY, CDR2 SVGAGI (reference sequence). This CDR3 spans 14 amino acids. The CDR3: CASSYAIDRVRAFF. The CDR3 nucleotides are TGTGCCAGCAGTTACGCAATCGACAGGGTAAGAGCTTTCTTT.

This chain connects TRBV7-7 to TRBJ2-5; D call uncertain. The CDR3 contains 15 residues. Germline-derived CDR1 and CDR2 are SSHAT and FNYEAQ (reference sequence). Trimming shortened V by 5 bases and J by 2 bases, and 15 bases separated the two germline ends. The CDR3 loop reads CASSPSVSRQETQYF. Written as DNA, the CDR3 is TGTGCCAGCAGCCCCAGTGTTAGCCGACAAGAGACCCAGTACTTC.

The chain combines TRBV11-3 with TRBJ2-3; possible D gene TRBD2, 6 bases. V lost 0 bases and J 2 bases, leaving 12 bases between the germline ends. The CDR3 extends over 16 amino acids. Germline lookup yields CDR1 SGHNT and CDR2 YENEEA. The CDR3 coding sequence is TGTGCCAGCAGCTTAGATAGTAGCGGCTCCACAGATACGCAGTATTTT. This sequence encodes CASSLDSSGSTDTQYF.

This rearrangement joins TRBV7-8 to TRBJ2-2, with D possibly TRBD1 on 6 matching bases. The V gene lost 10 bases and the J gene lost 0 bases, with 18 bases spanning the gap. Per germline, CDR1 SGHVS and CDR2 FQNEAQ. The CDR3 has 16 amino acids. CDR3 coding DNA: TGTGCCATCCTCGACAGGAAGAGAACGAACACCGGGGAGCTGTTTTTT. It codes for CAILDRKRTNTGELFF.

The genes are TRBV5-1 and TRBJ2-6, with D unclear. The CDR3 has 15 amino acids. V was trimmed by 4 bases and J by 0 bases, leaving 8 bases between them. Germline-derived CDR1 and CDR2 are SGHRS and YFSETQ. In nucleotides, the CDR3 is TGCGCCAGCAGCGTAACAACCTCTGGGGCCAACGTCCTGACTTTC. Amino acid sequence: CASSVTTSGANVLTF.

In its sample, this clone was seen a few times. This chain links TRBV2 with TRBJ2-7, with 9 nucleotides matching TRBD1. The CDR3 consists of 17 residues. The V segment lost 1 base and the J segment 1 base; nucleotides outside the gene matches: 8. The germline gives CDR1 SNHLY, CDR2 FYNNEI. The CDR3 DNA sequence: TGTGCCAGCAGTGAAGGAAAGCTCGGACAGGGGTCCTACGAGCAGTACTTC. As protein: CASSEGKLGQGSYEQYF.

The chain recombines TRBV18 with TRBJ1-1; 9 nucleotides agree with TRBD1. Germline V gene data show CDR1 as KGHSH and CDR2 as LQKENI. This CDR3 has 16 residues. After removal of 3 bases from V and 0 bases from J, the junction contained 5 bases not matched to a gene. CDR3 loop: CASSPPGQGLNTEAFF. The CDR3 DNA sequence: TGTGCCAGCTCACCCCCGGGACAGGGTTTGAACACTGAAGCTTTCTTT.

V usage is TRBV7-9 and J usage is TRBJ2-3; TRBD1 matches at 7 bases. Germline assignment: CDR1 SEHNR and CDR2 FQNEAQ (reference sequence). The J segment lost 2 bases and the V segment lost 10 bases, leaving 6 bases of the junction unmatched. This CDR3 spans 13 amino acids. The CDR3 DNA reads as TGTGCCATTCGACAGGGCTTCACAGATACGCAGTATTTT. Translation: CAIRQGFTDTQYF. Variable domain in full (rest from reference TRBV7-9 and TRBJ2-3): DTGVSQNPRHKITKRGQNVTFRCDPISEHNRLYWYRQTLGQGPEFLTYFQNEAQLEKSRLLSDRFSAERPKGSFSTLEIQRTEQGDSAMYLCAIRQGFTDTQYFGPGTRLTVL.